These 30 T cell receptor beta chains share one sample of origin, sequenced in a study of T cells after yellow fever vaccination. TCRdb itself ran the 5' RACE reads through MiXCR, one entry per CDR3 protein. The sample has 120,000 or so distinct CDR3 sequences; 7.5% to 10% are singletons. The sequencing here drew on CD8+ T cells sorted from PBMCs, taken on the day of the yellow fever booster vaccination. These receptors were taken from a man between 18 and 29 years old who received the YFV17D yellow fever vaccine.

The V call is TRBV6-2 or TRBV6-3, the J call TRBJ2-3; 8 nucleotides align to TRBD1. Germline CDR1 is MNHEY and CDR2 is SVGEGT. J lost 5 bases, V lost 4 bases, and 5 bases had no gene match. The length of the CDR3 is 14 residues. The CDR3 region has the DNA TGTGCCAGCAGTTCCGGGACAGGTGGAGATACGCAGTATTTT. It encodes CASSSGTGGDTQYF.

This clonotype was seen more than once but under ten times. The chain links TRBV9 to TRBJ2-1; no definite D call. This CDR3 region has 11 residues. Germline V gene lookup returns CDR1 SGDLS and CDR2 YYNGEE. V was cut by 5 bases and J by 6 bases, with 6 bases left in between. CDR3 DNA sequence: TGTGCCAGCAGTGCCACCAATGAGCAGTTCTTC. This codes for CASSATNEQFF.

This clonotype was counted between two and nine times. The chain is built from TRBV7-9 and TRBJ2-7; TRBD1 matches at 7 bases. The CDR3 spans 11 residues. Germline values: CDR1 SEHNR, CDR2 FQNEAQ (reference sequence). J lost 6 bases, V lost 7 bases, and 3 bases had no gene match. The CDR3 nucleotides are TGTGCCAGCAAGACAGGGAGCGAGCAGTACTTC. It is translated as CASKTGSEQYF.

This clonotype was picked up many times. CDR3 coding DNA: TGTGCCAGCAGCCCAACTTTTGGTAGCAATCAGCCCCAGCATTTT. Its protein product is CASSPTFGSNQPQHF. The gene calls are TRBV7-8 and TRBJ1-5; D is unclear. The germline gives CDR1 SGHVS, CDR2 FQNEAQ. The CDR3 contains 15 residues. V dropped 5 bases and J dropped 0 bases, with 11 bases sitting between them.

This clonotype was counted many times. V gene TRBV27 combines with J gene TRBJ1-1; 9 nucleotides align to TRBD1. The germline gives CDR1 MNHEY, CDR2 SMNVEV (reference sequence). V dropped 4 bases and J dropped 8; count of bases not matched to a gene: 8. The CDR3 loop spans 14 amino acids. The CDR3 DNA follows: TGTGCCAGCAGTTCCGGACAGGGGCGCTCAGAAGCTTTCTTT. This translates into CASSSGQGRSEAFF.

This chain joins TRBV13 and TRBJ2-7; D possibly corresponds to TRBD1 (6 bases). Germline V gene data show CDR1 as PRHDT and CDR2 as FYEKMQ (reference sequence). The CDR3 sequence is 11 residues long. The V end lost 7 bases, the J end lost 4 bases, and 8 bases lay between the germline ends. The CDR3 loop reads CASTQGYEQYF. The CDR3 DNA is TGTGCCAGCACGCAGGGGTACGAGCAGTACTTC.

This clonotype was seen a handful of times. J is TRBJ2-7 and V is TRBV5-1; unclear D gene. CDR1 is SGHRS and CDR2 is YFSETQ in the germline V gene. This CDR3 comprises 14 residues. Trimming left V 1 base short and J 4 bases short, with 12 bases between. CDR3 sequence: CASSLKESAYEQYF. CDR3 bases: TGCGCCAGCAGCTTGAAAGAGTCAGCTTACGAGCAGTACTTC. Variable domain in full (rest from reference TRBV5-1 and TRBJ2-7): KAGVTQTPRYLIKTRGQQVTLSCSPISGHRSVSWYQQTPGQGLQFLFEYFSETQRNKGNFPGRFSGRQFSNSRSEMNVSTLELGDSALYLCASSLKESAYEQYFGPGTRLTVT.

The gene calls are TRBV20-1 and TRBJ2-7; no firm D call. This CDR3 spans 13 amino acids. Deletions cut 3 bases from V and 4 bases from J, with 13 bases between. Germline loops: CDR1 DFQATT, CDR2 SNEGSKA (reference sequence). The CDR3 is CSARETQSYEQYV. The CDR3 DNA is TGCAGTGCTAGGGAGACACAAAGTTACGAGCAGTACGTC.

The chain carries TRBV29-1 and TRBJ2-3; D could derive from TRBD1 or TRBD2 (5 bases each). V lost 6 bases and J lost 0, with 13 bases in between. Germline CDR1 and CDR2: SQVTM and ANQGSEA. This CDR3 is 14 amino acids long. As DNA, the CDR3 is TGCAGCGTCGATAGGGACGGCAGCACAGATACGCAGTATTTT. Translation: CSVDRDGSTDTQYF.

This clonotype has only a few counts. V and J are TRBV5-1 and TRBJ2-7, with 11 bases aligning to TRBD1. The germline V gene encodes CDR1 SGHRS and CDR2 YFSETQ. Trimming at V came to 7 bases and at J to 6 bases, leaving 0 bases not matched to a gene. CDR3 length equals 11 residues. The CDR3 DNA reads TGCGCCAGCGGGACAGGGGGCGAGCAGTACGTC. Translated, it gives CASGTGGEQYV.

In DNA, the CDR3 is TGTGCCAGCAGCGACCCGAACAGGGGAGTAGGAGCTTTCTTT. Its translation: CASSDPNRGVGAFF. This sequence joins TRBV7-3 and TRBJ1-1; 7 bases match TRBD1. Per the germline V gene, CDR1 is SGHTA and CDR2 is FQGTGA. This CDR3 comprises 14 residues. V dropped 5 bases and J dropped 10; count of bases not matched to a gene: 13. Filled out from reference TRBV7-3 and TRBJ1-1, the complete variable domain reads GAGVSQTPSNKVTEKGKYVELRCDPISGHTALYWYRQSLGQGPEFLIYFQGTGAADDSGLPNDRFFAVRPEGSVSTLKIQRTERGDSAVYLCASSDPNRGVGAFFGQGTRLTVV.

This clonotype was picked up a small number of times. This chain joins TRBV28 and TRBJ2-7, with D perhaps matching TRBD1 (6 bases). V was clipped by 2 bases and J by 7 bases, with 12 bases between them. From germline, CDR1 is MDHEN and CDR2 SYDVKM. This CDR3 region has 13 residues. CDR3 coding DNA: TGTGCCAGCAGTTTAAACAGGGTGGGAGAGCAGTACGTC. This codes for CASSLNRVGEQYV.

Only a few counts were recorded for this clonotype. The genes are TRBV21-1 and TRBJ2-2; the table's D call of TRBD1 was not tested on the DNA. TRBV21-1 is listed as a pseudogene. CDR3 length: 18 residues. CDR3 protein: CASSRNPRQGGGTGELFF. CDR3 coding DNA: TGTGCCAGCAGCCGAAACCCTAGACAGGGGGGAGGAACCGGGGAGCTGTTTTTT.

CDR3 amino acids: CASSQERTYYEQYF. For the CDR3, the DNA is TGCGCCAGCAGCCAAGAGCGGACGTACTACGAGCAGTACTTC. The rearrangement uses TRBV4-1 and TRBJ2-7; D is unresolved. V lost 0 bases and J 3 bases, leaving 9 bases between the germline ends. CDR1 is MGHRA and CDR2 is YSYEKL in the germline V gene. CDR3 size: 14 residues.

There are a few counts of this clonotype. This sequence joins TRBV20-1 and TRBJ2-3; 9 bases align to TRBD2. Germline V gene sequence: CDR1 DFQATT, CDR2 SNEGSKA (reference sequence). The CDR3 runs 17 residues. Unmatched junction bases numbered 10, after V lost 3 bases and J lost 0 bases. In DNA, the CDR3 is TGCAGTGCTAGCAGGCGGGGGGGTTCTCCTAGCACAGATACGCAGTATTTT. This codes for CSASRRGGSPSTDTQYF.

This clonotype was seen more than once but under ten times. The rearrangement uses TRBV18 and TRBJ2-3; TRBD1 aligns across 10 bases. The CDR3 is made up of 17 amino acids. The junction had 5 bases not matched to a gene; V was cut back by 0 bases and J by 2 bases. CDR1 is KGHSH, CDR2 LQKENI, per germline. In DNA, the CDR3 is TGTGCCAGCTCACCACCAACGGGACAGGGGTCCACAGATACGCAGTATTTT. Encoded protein: CASSPPTGQGSTDTQYF. The complete variable domain, with remaining parts taken from reference TRBV18 and TRBJ2-3, reads NAGVMQNPRHLVRRRGQEARLRCSPMKGHSHVYWYRQLPEEGLKFMVYLQKENIIDESGMPKERFSAEFPKEGPSILRIQQVVRGDSAAYFCASSPPTGQGSTDTQYFGPGTRLTVL.

This clonotype turned up a few times. This chain connects TRBV10-3 to TRBJ2-6, with TRBD1 matching over 7 bases. CDR1 is ENHRY, CDR2 SYGVKD, per germline. This CDR3 has 20 amino acids. V trimming: 3 bases; J trimming: 0 bases; junction bases outside the gene matches: 14. The CDR3 reads CAISEGGQFYARSGANVLTF. The CDR3 nucleotides are TGTGCCATCAGTGAAGGGGGACAGTTCTACGCACGCTCTGGGGCCAACGTCCTGACTTTC.

This clonotype was counted between two and nine times. This chain joins TRBV20-1 and TRBJ1-1, with D perhaps TRBD1 (6 bases). The V end lost 0 bases, the J end lost 3 bases, and 14 bases lay between the germline ends. The V gene's germline CDR1 is DFQATT and CDR2 SNEGSKA (reference sequence). CDR3 length: 15 amino acids. CDR3 in DNA: TGCAGTGCTAGAGAAAAGACAGGTGGGCACACTGAAGCTTTCTTT. It specifies CSAREKTGGHTEAFF.

The table lists this clonotype with a few counts. This chain connects TRBV7-9 to TRBJ1-5; D not certain. The CDR3 totals 12 residues. V lost 5 bases to trimming and J lost 6 bases, with 8 bases between them. Germline CDR1 reads SEHNR; CDR2 reads FQNEAQ (reference sequence). CDR3 region: CASSQVGQPQHF. DNA of the CDR3: TGTGCCAGCAGCCAAGTGGGTCAGCCCCAGCATTTT.

The sample holds a few counts of this clonotype. This chain connects TRBV7-6 to TRBJ1-5; 9 nucleotides align to TRBD1. This CDR3 is built from 15 residues. The germline V gene has CDR1 SGHVS and CDR2 FNYEAQ. Unmatched junction bases numbered 5, after V lost 1 base and J lost 7 bases. CDR3 sequence: CASSLEGQGLQPQHF. The DNA of the CDR3 is TGTGCCAGCAGCTTAGAGGGACAGGGTTTACAGCCCCAGCATTTT.

This clonotype was seen a few times. CDR3 sequence: CASSLGPPDRDRRETQYF. CDR3 nucleotide sequence: TGTGCCAGCAGCTTAGGGCCCCCGGACAGGGATCGACGGGAGACCCAGTACTTC. This sequence joins TRBV7-6 and TRBJ2-5; 8 bases fit TRBD1. J gave up 5 bases and V 1 base, and 15 bases lay outside the gene matches. This CDR3 comprises 18 residues. In germline, CDR1 is SGHVS, CDR2 FNYEAQ. The full variable domain, completed using reference TRBV7-6 and TRBJ2-5, is GAGVSQSPRYKVTKRGQDVALRCDPISGHVSLYWYRQALGQGPEFLTYFNYEAQQDKSGLPNDRFSAERPEGSISTLTIQRTEQRDSAMYRCASSLGPPDRDRRETQYFGPGTRLLVL.

The rearrangement links TRBV7-2 to TRBJ2-1; D not certain. Germline lookup yields CDR1 SGHTA and CDR2 FQGNSA. V lost 1 base to trimming and J lost 3 bases, with 4 bases between them. The CDR3 is 13 residues long. The CDR3 here is CASSLVDYNEQFF. The CDR3 DNA reads TGTGCCAGCAGCTTAGTAGACTACAATGAGCAGTTCTTC.

This clonotype was detected ten times or more. J is TRBJ2-2 and V is TRBV5-1, with D unresolved. Germline lookup yields CDR1 SGHRS and CDR2 YFSETQ. The CDR3 runs 14 residues. Trimming shortened V by 0 bases and J by 6 bases, and 9 bases separated the two germline ends. The CDR3 DNA is TGCGCCAGCAGCTTGGAGATTAGCCCCGGGGAGCTGTTTTTT. Translation: CASSLEISPGELFF.

This clonotype was seen ten or more times. This chain uses TRBV4-1 with TRBJ2-2; D not certain. Germline assignment: CDR1 MGHRA and CDR2 YSYEKL. The CDR3 spans 14 residues. The V gene lost 1 base and the J gene lost 4 bases, with 7 bases spanning the gap. CDR3 bases: TGCGCCAGCAGCCAAGTCGCATTCACCGGGGAGCTGTTTTTT. This gives the protein CASSQVAFTGELFF.

This clonotype has a handful of counts. The genes are TRBV14 and TRBJ2-7; D unresolved. This CDR3 is 13 amino acids long. Germline lookup yields CDR1 SGHDN and CDR2 FVKESK. The V end lost 2 bases, the J end lost 3 bases, and 8 bases lay between the germline ends. CDR3 region: CASSQQFGYEQYV. DNA for the CDR3: TGTGCCAGCAGCCAACAGTTTGGCTACGAGCAGTACGTC.

The chain links TRBV12-3 or TRBV12-4 to TRBJ2-3, with D uncertain. The germline V and J ends were trimmed by 5 bases and 8 bases, with 11 bases remaining between them. The CDR3 totals 12 residues. The CDR3 bases are TGTGCCAGCAGTATCACCGTGGTTACGCAGTATTTT. It encodes CASSITVVTQYF.

CDR3 nucleotides: TGTGCCAGCAGTTACCGGGCTGGCTACACCTTC. It translates to CASSYRAGYTF. The V gene is TRBV6-2 or TRBV6-3, the J gene TRBJ1-2; no clear D gene. V was clipped by 2 bases and J by 7 bases, with 5 bases between them. Per the germline V gene, CDR1 is MNHEY and CDR2 is SVGEGT. The CDR3 totals 11 residues.

This clonotype has more than one count but fewer than ten. The V call is TRBV12-5, the J call TRBJ2-4; TRBD1 is a possible D gene (5 bases). This CDR3 region has 15 residues. Deletions cut 7 bases from V and 1 base from J, with 14 bases between. Germline assignment: CDR1 LGHNT and CDR2 FRNRAP. Here the CDR3 DNA reads TGTGCTAGTGCCCTGGGGCAGTTGGCCAAAAACATTCAGTACTTC. Its protein product is CASALGQLAKNIQYF.

The genes are TRBV4-3 and TRBJ2-1; a weak D match, TRBD1 (6 bases). CDR1 is LGHNA and CDR2 is YSLEER in the germline V gene. This CDR3 has 16 residues. Trimming stripped 2 bases from V and 7 bases from J, with 18 bases between. CDR3 protein: CASSQRTGLRENEQFF. The CDR3 DNA reads TGCGCCAGCAGCCAACGCACAGGGTTAAGGGAAAATGAGCAGTTCTTC.

V and J are TRBV20-1 and TRBJ1-6; D call uncertain. V was pared by 0 bases and J by 0 bases, with 9 bases between. Looked up from germline, CDR1 is DFQATT and CDR2 is SNEGSKA (reference sequence). The CDR3 has 16 residues. The CDR3 reads CSARDDSSSYNSPLHF. CDR3 bases: TGCAGTGCTAGAGACGATAGTAGCTCCTATAATTCACCCCTCCACTTT.